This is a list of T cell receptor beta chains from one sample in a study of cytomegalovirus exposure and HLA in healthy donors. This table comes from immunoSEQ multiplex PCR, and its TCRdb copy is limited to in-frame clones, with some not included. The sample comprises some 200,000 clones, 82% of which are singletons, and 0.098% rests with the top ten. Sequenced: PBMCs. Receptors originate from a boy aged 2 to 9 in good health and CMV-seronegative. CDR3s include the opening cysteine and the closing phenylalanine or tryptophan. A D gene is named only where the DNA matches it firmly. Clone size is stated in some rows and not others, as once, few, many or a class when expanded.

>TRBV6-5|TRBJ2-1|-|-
CASKEGLSPYNEQFF
TGTGCCAGCAAGGAGGGCCTTAGCCCCTACAATGAGCAGTTCTTC
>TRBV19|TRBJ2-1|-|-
CASSILPGSPEQFF
TGTGCCAGTAGTATCCTGCCAGGGTCCCCTGAGCAGTTCTTC
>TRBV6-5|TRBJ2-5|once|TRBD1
CASSYSGRGETQYF
TGTGCCAGCAGTTACTCGGGCAGGGGGGAGACCCAGTACTTC
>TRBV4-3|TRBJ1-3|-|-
CASSQDPSLSGNTIYF
TGCGCCAGCAGCCAAGATCCAAGCCTCTCTGGAAACACCATATATTTT
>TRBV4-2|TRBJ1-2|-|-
CASSQVTGTNYGYTF
TGTGCCAGCAGCCAAGTAACAGGAACAAACTATGGCTACACCTTC
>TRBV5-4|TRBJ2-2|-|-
CASSGSSLSNTGELFF
TGTGCCAGCAGCGGCTCTAGTTTAAGTAACACCGGGGAGCTGTTTTTT
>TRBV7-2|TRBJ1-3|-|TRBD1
CASSTLYRGQAGNTIYF
TGTGCCAGCAGCACCCTATACAGGGGGCAGGCTGGAAACACCATATATTTT
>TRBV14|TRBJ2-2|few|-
CASSQTLSTGELFF
TGTGCCAGCAGCCAAACCCTAAGCACCGGGGAGCTGTTTTTT
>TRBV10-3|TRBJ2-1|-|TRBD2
CAISGSGGDHNEQFF
TGTGCCATCAGTGGTAGCGGGGGGGACCACAATGAGCAGTTCTTC
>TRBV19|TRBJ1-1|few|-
CASSPYQGTEAFF
TGTGCCAGTAGTCCCTACCAGGGAACTGAAGCTTTCTTT
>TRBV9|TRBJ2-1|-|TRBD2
CASSPTGTSGYNEQFF
TGTGCCAGCAGCCCGACCGGGACTAGCGGTTACAATGAGCAGTTCTTC
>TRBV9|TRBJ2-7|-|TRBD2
CASSTSGGAHEQYF
TGTGCCAGCAGCACTAGCGGGGGGGCCCACGAGCAGTACTTC
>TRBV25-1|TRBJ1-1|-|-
CASSPSGYTEAFF
TGTGCCAGCAGTCCTTCGGGGTATACTGAAGCTTTCTTT
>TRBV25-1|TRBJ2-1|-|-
CASGPGLGVQFF
TGTGCCAGCGGCCCGGGACTCGGGGTGCAGTTCTTC
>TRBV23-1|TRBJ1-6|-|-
CASSQLGVSSYNSPLHF
TGCGCCAGCAGTCAACTAGGGGTAAGCTCCTATAATTCACCCCTCCACTTT
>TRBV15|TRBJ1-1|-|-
CATSRDVGGNTEAFF
TGTGCCACCAGCAGAGATGTGGGGGGGAACACTGAAGCTTTCTTT
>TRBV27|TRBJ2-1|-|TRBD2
CASSPLRGGYNEQFF
TGTGCCAGCTCACCGCTGCGCGGGGGATACAATGAGCAGTTCTTC
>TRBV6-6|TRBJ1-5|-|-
CASSYWGDGNQPQHF
TGTGCCAGCAGTTACTGGGGAGACGGCAATCAGCCCCAGCATTTT
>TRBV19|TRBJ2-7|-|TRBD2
CASSIWPSGGTYEQYF
TGTGCCAGTAGTATTTGGCCTAGCGGGGGCACCTACGAGCAGTACTTC
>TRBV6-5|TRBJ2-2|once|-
CASSPLPGELFF
TGTGCCAGCAGCCCCCTTCCCGGGGAGCTGTTTTTT
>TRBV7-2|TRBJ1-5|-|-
CASSLVRNQPQHF
TGTGCCAGCAGCTTAGTGAGGAATCAGCCCCAGCATTTT
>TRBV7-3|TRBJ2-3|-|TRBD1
CASSPGTDADTQYF
TGTGCCAGCAGCCCCGGGACAGATGCAGATACGCAGTATTTT
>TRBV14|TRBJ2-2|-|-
CASSQNTLGAGELFF
TGTGCCAGCAGCCAAAATACTCTAGGGGCCGGGGAGCTGTTTTTT
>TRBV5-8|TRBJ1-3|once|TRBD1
CASSIAGTAGNTIYF
TGTGCCAGCAGCATCGCCGGGACAGCTGGAAACACCATATATTTT
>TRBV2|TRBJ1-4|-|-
CASSEAIAGNEKLFF
TGTGCCAGCAGTGAAGCGATAGCGGGTAATGAAAAACTGTTTTTT
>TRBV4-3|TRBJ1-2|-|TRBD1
CASSQSRGRGDGYTF
TGCGCCAGCAGCCAAAGCAGGGGGCGTGGAGACGGCTACACCTTC
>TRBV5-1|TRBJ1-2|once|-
CASSLAVDYGYTF
TGCGCCAGCAGCTTGGCGGTCGACTATGGCTACACCTTC
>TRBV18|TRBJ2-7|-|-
CASSPRSRVYEQYF
TGTGCCAGCTCGCCACGGAGCAGGGTGTACGAGCAGTACTTC
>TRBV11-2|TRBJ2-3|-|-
CASRSTSYGTDTQYF
TGTGCCAGCAGGTCCACTAGCTACGGCACAGATACGCAGTATTTT
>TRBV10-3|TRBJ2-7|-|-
CAISEEGHEQYF
TGTGCCATCAGTGAGGAGGGCCACGAGCAGTACTTC
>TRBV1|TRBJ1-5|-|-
CTSSQAPTGEDQPQHF
TGCACCAGCAGCCAAGCCCCTACAGGGGAGGATCAGCCCCAGCATTTT
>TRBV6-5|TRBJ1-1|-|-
CASSRIQSGAFF
TGTGCCAGCAGCCGGATACAGTCGGGGGCTTTCTTT
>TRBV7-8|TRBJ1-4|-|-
CASSSRGGAPGDVEKLFF
TGTGCCAGCAGCTCCCGAGGTGGGGCGCCGGGAGACGTTGAAAAACTGTTTTTT
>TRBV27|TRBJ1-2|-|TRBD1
CASRTPGTGGGGYTF
TGTGCCAGCAGAACACCCGGGACAGGTGGGGGCGGCTACACCTTC
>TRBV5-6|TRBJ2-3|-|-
CASSLETVTSTDTQYF
TGTGCCAGCAGCTTGGAGACGGTGACTAGCACAGATACGCAGTATTTT
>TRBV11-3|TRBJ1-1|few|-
CASSLGGGNTEAFF
TGTGCCAGCAGCTTAGGAGGGGGTAACACTGAAGCTTTCTTT
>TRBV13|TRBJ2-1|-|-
CASSFREKQFF
TGTGCCAGCAGCTTCCGGGAAAAGCAGTTCTTC
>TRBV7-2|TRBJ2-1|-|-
CASSFVGQGAGNEQFF
TGTGCCAGCAGCTTCGTTGGACAGGGAGCGGGGAATGAGCAGTTCTTC
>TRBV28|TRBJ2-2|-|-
CASSRTNTGELFF
TGTGCCAGCAGTCGAACAAACACCGGGGAGCTGTTTTTT
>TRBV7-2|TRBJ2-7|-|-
CASSFRGYEQYF
TGTGCCAGCAGCTTTAGGGGATACGAGCAGTACTTC
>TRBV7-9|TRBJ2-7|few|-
CASSLVGGREQYF
TGTGCCAGCAGCTTAGTAGGAGGGCGCGAGCAGTACTTC
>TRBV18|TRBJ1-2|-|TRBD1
CASSPQGQVYGYTF
TGTGCCAGCTCACCTCAAGGACAGGTATATGGCTACACCTTC
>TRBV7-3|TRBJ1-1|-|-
CASSLTGGHQGGTEAFF
TGTGCCAGCAGCCTGACTGGGGGTCACCAAGGGGGCACTGAAGCTTTCTTT
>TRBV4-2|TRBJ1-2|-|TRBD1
CASSPMRQGNYGYTF
TGTGCCAGCAGCCCAATGAGACAGGGTAACTATGGCTACACCTTC
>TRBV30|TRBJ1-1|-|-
CAWDTGNTEAFF
TGTGCCTGGGATACCGGGAACACTGAAGCTTTCTTT
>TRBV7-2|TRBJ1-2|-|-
CASRPQQGYLYGYTF
TGTGCCAGCAGACCCCAACAGGGTTACCTCTATGGCTACACCTTC